The clone carrying this TCR beta chain was found a few times. Its cognate antigen is unknown. Whole-study results and caveats: The TCR gene usage of tumor memory CD4+ T cells clustered together with blood and lymph node memory CD4+ cells and with lymph node naive CD4+ cells. Whole repertoires were not studied in the larger cohort, only one V-J beta rearrangement.

After constant-region reverse-primer amplification, full-length variable regions underwent semi-nested PCR with Nested Universal Primer A. TCRdb analysed the 5' RACE reads with MiXCR anew, one entry per CDR3 protein. The sample includes around 30,000 distinct CDR3 sequences, around a quarter of them seen just once. V lost 0 bases to trimming and J lost 7 bases; unmatched junction nucleotides: 8. CDR3 size: 15 residues. From germline, CDR1 is MGHRA and CDR2 YSYEKL. The sequenced sample was memory CD4+ T cells sorted from blood. Documented subset: memory CD4+ T cells, CD4+CD45RO+CD25-. The chain combines TRBV4-1 with TRBJ1-2, with TRBD1 matching over 7 bases. The source of this sequence is a female donor with breast cancer. CDR3 in DNA: TGCGCCAGCAGCCAAGAGCCGACAGGGAAGGCTGGCTACACCTTC. The encoded protein is CASSQEPTGKAGYTF.